This T cell receptor beta chain comes out of a study of lymphopenia after photon versus proton radiotherapy. This clone was counted only a few times. Its antigen is not identified. The method was immunoSEQ multiplex PCR; TCRdb's version includes in-frame clones alone and lacks a portion of them. The table includes roughly 4,400 clones, over 60% detected once. Losses at the gene ends were 5 bases for V and 5 bases for J; bases not matched to a gene: 7. CDR3 length: 14 residues. CDR1 MNHEY and CDR2 SMNVEV come from the germline V gene (reference sequence). Whole-study findings and limits: Authors raise, but do not show, better survival with proton therapy. Larger post-nadir TCR diversity loss correlated inversely with survival in deceased patients. Relative stability marked proton patients; photon patients lost diversity and naive cells.

The receptor was derived from a man older than 75 with esophageal cancer. The chain is built from TRBV27 and TRBJ2-5; 8 bases match TRBD2. Here the sequenced sample was peripheral blood, taken from a patient treated with proton-based radiotherapy. The CDR3 DNA follows: TGTGCCAGCAGTCCATATAGCGGGGCTGAGACCCAGTACTTC. Its translation is CASSPYSGAETQYF.